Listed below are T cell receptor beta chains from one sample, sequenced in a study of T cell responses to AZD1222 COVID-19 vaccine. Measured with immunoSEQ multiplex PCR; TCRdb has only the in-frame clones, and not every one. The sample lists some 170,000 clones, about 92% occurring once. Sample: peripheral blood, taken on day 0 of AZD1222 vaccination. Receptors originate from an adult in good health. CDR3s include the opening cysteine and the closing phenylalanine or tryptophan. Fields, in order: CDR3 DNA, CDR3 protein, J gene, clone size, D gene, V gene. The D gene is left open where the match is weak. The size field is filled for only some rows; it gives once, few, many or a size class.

TGTGCCAGCAGCTCCCGGGGACAGGCCTACTATCAGCCCCAGCATTTT,CASSSRGQAYYQPQHF,TRBJ1-5,.,TRBD1,TRBV7-2
TGTGCCACCAGTGATTCGCAGGGGGCTGGTGGGGCCAACGTCCTGACTTTC,CATSDSQGAGGANVLTF,TRBJ2-6,once,TRBD1,TRBV24-1
TGTGCCAGCAGTTTATACGGGGGTGGAGCTGCGGGGGCTTTCTTT,CASSLYGGGAAGAFF,TRBJ1-1,.,.,TRBV27
TGCAGCGCCTTCGGGAGTATGTCCTACAATGAGCAGTTCTTC,CSAFGSMSYNEQFF,TRBJ2-1,.,.,TRBV29-1
TGTGCCAGCAGCTATTTCCCCCTTAGCGGGAGAACAGATACGCAGTATTTT,CASSYFPLSGRTDTQYF,TRBJ2-3,once,TRBD2,TRBV6-2/TRBV6-3
TGTGCCAGCAGTGGAAAGGTCAATGAGCAGTTCTTC,CASSGKVNEQFF,TRBJ2-1,few,.,TRBV27
TGCGCCAGCAGCTTGGGATCGGGGGCTGCGTACGAGCAGTACTTC,CASSLGSGAAYEQYF,TRBJ2-7,.,.,TRBV5-1
TGTGCCAGCTCACCCCTCACGTTAAGCAGCTATGGCTACACCTTC,CASSPLTLSSYGYTF,TRBJ1-2,.,.,TRBV18
TGTGCCAGCAGCCAAGGGGGAAACACCATATATTTT,CASSQGGNTIYF,TRBJ1-3,.,.,TRBV4-2
TGTGCCAGCAGGAAAGGGACCGTCCACACCGGGGAGCTGTTTTTT,CASRKGTVHTGELFF,TRBJ2-2,.,.,TRBV7-2
TGTGCCAGCAGTTACTCGAGCGTATCAGGGAGTGGCTACACCTTC,CASSYSSVSGSGYTF,TRBJ1-2,.,.,TRBV6-5
TGTGCCATTAGCGGACTAGCGGGACCCACAGATACGCAGTATTTT,CAISGLAGPTDTQYF,TRBJ2-3,.,TRBD2,TRBV10-3
TGTGCCAGCAAGTCACTAGCGGGAGCTAAAGATACGCAGTATTTT,CASKSLAGAKDTQYF,TRBJ2-3,.,TRBD2,TRBV6-6
TGTGCCACCAGCAGAGACAGGGACGGCATCACTGAAGCTTTCTTT,CATSRDRDGITEAFF,TRBJ1-1,.,.,TRBV15
TGCGCCAGCAGCTTGGATCGCGGGTTTAACACCGGGGAGCTGTTTTTT,CASSLDRGFNTGELFF,TRBJ2-2,.,.,TRBV5-1
TGTGCCAGCAGTGGAGCGGGGGTCTCTTACGAGCAGTACTTC,CASSGAGVSYEQYF,TRBJ2-7,.,TRBD2,TRBV6-1
TGTGCCAGCAGCTCGGCCCGGGCCCTTCTCCTCACAGATACGCAGTATTTT,CASSSARALLLTDTQYF,TRBJ2-3,.,.,TRBV5-6
TGTGCCAGCAGCACTCGGACTAGCGGGAGGGTTCTTTCCTACGAGCAGTACTTC,CASSTRTSGRVLSYEQYF,TRBJ2-7,.,TRBD2,TRBV27
TGTGCCATCAGTGAGTCTGACGCTTCTAGCGGCTACGAGCAGTACTTC,CAISESDASSGYEQYF,TRBJ2-7,.,TRBD2,TRBV10-3
TGTGCCACCAGCAGACTAGGACAGGGTGATAATTCACCCCTCCACTTT,CATSRLGQGDNSPLHF,TRBJ1-6,.,TRBD1,TRBV15
TGTGCCAGCAGCGACGCCCCACTCTTGAGCTCTGGAAACACCATATATTTT,CASSDAPLLSSGNTIYF,TRBJ1-3,.,.,TRBV9
TGTGCCAGCAGTTTCCAGGGGGCTAATGAAAAACTGTTTTTT,CASSFQGANEKLFF,TRBJ1-4,.,TRBD1,TRBV27
TGTGCCAGCAGCTCAAGACTAGAAGTTAAGGAGACCCAGTACTTC,CASSSRLEVKETQYF,TRBJ2-5,.,.,TRBV5-4
TGCGCCACCAGCCGGGGAGCGATCGGAGAGACCCAGTACTTC,CATSRGAIGETQYF,TRBJ2-5,once,.,TRBV5-1
TGTGCCAGCAGTTACTCCCGGACAGGGGGGGACTACACCTTC,CASSYSRTGGDYTF,TRBJ1-2,.,TRBD1,TRBV6-5
TGTGCCAGCAGGGATCAGGGGAATGAGAATCAGCCCCAGCATTTT,CASRDQGNENQPQHF,TRBJ1-5,.,.,TRBV2
TGTGCCAGCAGGGGACAGGGGGCAATAAATTCACCCCTCCACTTT,CASRGQGAINSPLHF,TRBJ1-6,.,TRBD1,TRBV6-5
TGTGCCAGCAGCATAGGGGGGTCGACTAGCGGGTACCCTTCCTACGAGCAGTACTTC,CASSIGGSTSGYPSYEQYF,TRBJ2-7,.,TRBD2,TRBV7-9
TGTGCCACCAGCAGAGACGGGAACTATGGCTACACCTTC,CATSRDGNYGYTF,TRBJ1-2,.,.,TRBV15
TGTGCCAGCAGTTTTTCCGGAGCAGATACGCAGTATTTT,CASSFSGADTQYF,TRBJ2-3,.,.,TRBV12-3/TRBV12-4
TGTGCCAGCAGTGAAGTCTCGTTAACCCTCCACTTT,CASSEVSLTLHF,TRBJ1-6,.,.,TRBV6-1
TGTGCCAGCAGCTTAGCGCGGGGGGGGACAGGGAATTCACCCCTCCACTTT,CASSLARGGTGNSPLHF,TRBJ1-6,.,TRBD1,TRBV7-8
TGTGCCAGCAGCGTACCCCCCCGAAGGACAGGGGGTGAAAAACTGTTTTTT,CASSVPPRRTGGEKLFF,TRBJ1-4,.,TRBD1,TRBV9
TGTGCCACCTCTGCCGGGACTAGCGGGTACAATGAGCAGTTCTTC,CATSAGTSGYNEQFF,TRBJ2-1,.,TRBD2,TRBV27
TGTGCCAGCAGCTTAGCGCGCGGGGGCGACTATGGCTACACCTTC,CASSLARGGDYGYTF,TRBJ1-2,.,.,TRBV7-9
TGTGCCAGCACCCGGGACAACTATGGCTACACCTTC,CASTRDNYGYTF,TRBJ1-2,.,.,TRBV2
TGTGCCAGTAGTATCGCAGCGAGCTCCTACAATGAGCAGTTCTTC,CASSIAASSYNEQFF,TRBJ2-1,.,.,TRBV19
TGTGCCAGCAGCCCTCATGGGGGGGCGAATGGCTACACCTTC,CASSPHGGANGYTF,TRBJ1-2,.,.,TRBV11-2
TGTGCCAGCAGCATACAGGGATTGTCTGGCTACACCTTC,CASSIQGLSGYTF,TRBJ1-2,.,.,TRBV25-1
TGTGCCAGCAGTTTCGTGGCCGGAGACTACGAGCAGTACTTC,CASSFVAGDYEQYF,TRBJ2-7,.,.,TRBV6-5
TGTGCCAGCAGAGCGGGGACAGGGACAACTGAAGCTTTCTTT,CASRAGTGTTEAFF,TRBJ1-1,.,TRBD1,TRBV6-5